This entry is about one T cell receptor (beta chain). Its antigen is unknown. The data belong to a study of T cell responses to AZD1222 COVID-19 vaccine. Study-wide points: Repertoire sampling happened only post peak T cell response. Donors were chiefly white British, with a greater number of females, and clonal diversity was perhaps underestimated.

Second doses at about 4 or about 12 weeks were pooled. Profiling relied on immunoSEQ multiplex PCR, and the TCRdb table lists in-frame clones only, not all of them. The sample carries 50,000 to 70,000 clones, about 86% recorded once. The CDR3 runs to 13 residues. CDR1 and CDR2 from the germline V gene are MDHEN and SYDVKM. With 7 bases removed from V and 4 bases from J, the gap between germline ends came to 13 bases. The clonotype comes from an adult who received the AZD1222 COVID-19 vaccine. The chain uses TRBV28 and TRBJ1-1; D might be TRBD1 (5 bases). The sequenced sample was peripheral blood, obtained 28 days after the second AZD1222 dose. CDR3 DNA: TGTGCCAGCACCTCGGGGGGGTCCACTGAAGCTTTCTTT. Amino acids: CASTSGGSTEAFF.